The sequence of this TCR beta chain was determined in a study of cytomegalovirus exposure and HLA in healthy donors. V trimming: 6 bases; J trimming: 4 bases; junction bases outside the gene matches: 4. CDR3 length: 14 residues. Germline assignment: CDR1 MNHEY and CDR2 SVGAGI. The PCR contained 60 Vbeta and 13 Jbeta primers. TCRdb's copy holds only in-frame clones and misses some; the assay was immunoSEQ multiplex PCR. The table records about 220,000 clones, roughly 87% of them present only once. This receptor was taken from a woman aged 35 to 49 in good health and CMV-seropositive. The sample was PBMCs. This chain connects TRBV6-5 to TRBJ1-3, with 9 bases identical to TRBD1. The CDR3: CASSSGTGGNTIYF. The CDR3 DNA reads as TGTGCCAGCAGCTCCGGGACAGGGGGAAACACCATATATTTT.